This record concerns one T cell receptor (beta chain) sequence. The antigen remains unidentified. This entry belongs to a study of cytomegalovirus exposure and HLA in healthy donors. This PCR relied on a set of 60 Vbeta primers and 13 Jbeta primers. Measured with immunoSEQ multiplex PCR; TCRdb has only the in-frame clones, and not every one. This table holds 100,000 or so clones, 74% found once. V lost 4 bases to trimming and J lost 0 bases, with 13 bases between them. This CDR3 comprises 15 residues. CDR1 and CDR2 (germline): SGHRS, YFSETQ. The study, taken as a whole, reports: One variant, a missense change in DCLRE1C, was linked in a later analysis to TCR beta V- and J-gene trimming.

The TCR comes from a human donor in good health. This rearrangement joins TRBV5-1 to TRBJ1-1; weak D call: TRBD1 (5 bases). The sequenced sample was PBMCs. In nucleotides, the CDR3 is TGCGCCAGCAGCCTAAATGGGGGGGTGAACACTGAAGCTTTCTTT. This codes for CASSLNGGVNTEAFF.